Shown below are 2 T cell receptor beta chains from a single sample sequenced in a study of T cell responses to AZD1222 COVID-19 vaccine. TCRdb keeps only in-frame clones here, not all; method: immunoSEQ multiplex PCR. The sample contains 55,000 to 75,000 clones, 85% of which appear only once. The source was peripheral blood, collected on day 0 of AZD1222 vaccination. Source of these receptors: an adult in good health.

The gene calls are TRBV5-1 and TRBJ1-6; 9 bases map to TRBD1. This CDR3 is 15 amino acids long. Trimming at V came to 0 bases and at J to 6 bases, leaving 1 base not matched to a gene. CDR1 SGHRS and CDR2 YFSETQ come from the germline V gene. The CDR3 DNA follows: TGCGCCAGCAGCTTGGAGGGACAGGGTAATTCACCCCTCCACTTT. Protein product: CASSLEGQGNSPLHF.

The chain combines TRBV6-5 with TRBJ2-7; D call uncertain. This CDR3 contains 13 residues. In germline, CDR1 is MNHEY, CDR2 SVGAGI. V lost 2 bases and J lost 5, with 10 bases in between. This chain's CDR3 is CASSYELTDEQYF. The CDR3 nucleotides are TGTGCCAGCAGTTACGAGTTAACTGACGAGCAGTACTTC.